A selection of T cell receptor beta chains follows, all from one sample in a study of T cell responses to AZD1222 COVID-19 vaccine. TCRdb's copy holds only in-frame clones and misses some; the assay was immunoSEQ multiplex PCR. The sample has about 54,000 clones; nearly 90% are singletons. Specimen: peripheral blood, collected on day 0 of AZD1222 vaccination. These receptor sequences come from an adult in good health. Each CDR3 is given with its conserved first and last residue. A D gene is named only where the DNA matches it firmly. A clone size is listed for some rows: how often the clone was seen (once, few, many), or a class if it is expanded.

j_gene | d_gene | v_gene | abundance | CDR3aa | CDR3nt
TRBJ2-3 | TRBD1 | TRBV29-1 | . | CSVARGRGDTQYF | TGCAGCGTGGCCAGGGGGCGCGGGGATACGCAGTATTTT
TRBJ2-2 | TRBD1 | TRBV19 | few | CASSAGTVNTGELFF | TGTGCCAGTAGTGCCGGGACAGTCAACACCGGGGAGCTGTTTTTT
TRBJ1-1 | TRBD1 | TRBV7-9 | few | CASSPIPTGRPEAFF | TGTGCCAGCAGCCCCATCCCGACAGGGCGGCCTGAAGCTTTCTTT
TRBJ1-2 | . | TRBV28 | . | CASRVQANYGYTF | TGTGCCAGCAGGGTACAGGCAAACTATGGCTACACCTTC
TRBJ2-1 | TRBD2 | TRBV5-1 | . | CASGGGAGSYNEQFF | TGCGCGTCTGGCGGGGGGGCCGGGTCCTACAATGAGCAGTTCTTC
TRBJ2-1 | . | TRBV9 | . | CASSGLVGAQYNEQFF | TGTGCCAGCAGCGGACTTGTCGGGGCCCAATACAATGAGCAGTTCTTC
TRBJ2-5 | . | TRBV6-6 | . | CASRGDTRKTQYF | TGTGCCAGCAGAGGGGACACCCGAAAGACCCAGTACTTC
TRBJ1-2 | TRBD1 | TRBV6-5 | . | CASSQMGQGFYGYTF | TGTGCCAGCAGTCAAATGGGACAGGGGTTCTATGGCTACACCTTC
TRBJ2-1 | TRBD2 | TRBV7-8 | . | CASSSETRLAGGRDEQFF | TGTGCCAGCAGCTCCGAAACCCGACTAGCGGGGGGGAGGGATGAGCAGTTCTTC
TRBJ2-7 | . | TRBV7-2 | . | CASSPEGRITYEQYF | TGTGCCAGCAGCCCCGAAGGAAGGATTACCTACGAGCAGTACTTC
TRBJ1-4 | TRBD1 | TRBV5-1 | once | CASSIGTGFNEKLFF | TGCGCCAGCAGCATAGGGACAGGGTTTAATGAAAAACTGTTTTTT
TRBJ1-2 | . | TRBV18 | . | CASSPREKAYGYTF | TGTGCCAGCTCCCCCCGGGAAAAGGCTTATGGCTACACCTTC
TRBJ1-2 | . | TRBV27 | once | CASSPSRGSSYGYTF | TGTGCCAGCAGCCCTTCGAGAGGAAGCTCTTATGGCTACACCTTC
TRBJ1-2 | . | TRBV12-3/TRBV12-4 | . | CASSKDSRPYTF | TGTGCCAGCAGTAAAGACAGTCGGCCCTACACCTTC
TRBJ2-5 | TRBD2 | TRBV5-4 | . | CASSPAGTSGQETQYF | TGTGCCAGCAGCCCTGCGGGGACTAGCGGCCAAGAGACCCAGTACTTC
TRBJ1-6 | . | TRBV19 | . | CASSASAAGSYNSPLHF | TGTGCCAGTAGTGCGTCGGCAGCGGGCTCCTATAATTCACCCCTCCACTTT
TRBJ2-5 | . | TRBV6-5 | . | CASSYSSGEGETQYF | TGTGCCAGCAGTTACTCGTCAGGGGAGGGAGAGACCCAGTACTTC
TRBJ1-1 | TRBD1 | TRBV29-1 | . | CSVGRTGQAFF | TGCAGCGTCGGTAGGACAGGACAAGCTTTCTTT
TRBJ1-1 | . | TRBV9 | . | CASSEGGSTEAFF | TGTGCCAGCAGCGAAGGGGGGTCCACTGAAGCTTTCTTT
TRBJ2-7 | TRBD2 | TRBV7-9 | . | CASSALAGAYSYEQYF | TGTGCCAGCAGCGCGCTAGCGGGGGCCTACTCCTACGAGCAGTACTTC
TRBJ2-1 | . | TRBV28 | . | CASRGTGQGQFF | TGTGCCAGCAGGGGGACCGGGCAGGGTCAGTTCTTC
TRBJ1-1 | . | TRBV29-1 | . | CSVEGDNTEAFF | TGCAGCGTTGAAGGAGACAACACTGAAGCTTTCTTT
TRBJ1-2 | TRBD1 | TRBV4-2 | . | CASSQESGQGGGYTF | TGTGCCAGCAGCCAAGAATCCGGACAGGGGGGTGGCTACACCTTC
TRBJ1-3 | . | TRBV4-2 | . | CASSQDAGEGNTIYF | TGTGCCAGCAGCCAAGATGCTGGGGAGGGAAACACCATATATTTT
TRBJ2-7 | TRBD1 | TRBV19 | . | CASSHRGFFYEQYF | TGTGCCAGTAGTCACAGGGGATTCTTTTACGAGCAGTACTTC
TRBJ2-1 | . | TRBV19 | once | CASSIDLGGSGQFF | TGTGCCAGTAGTATAGATCTGGGGGGAAGTGGGCAGTTCTTC
TRBJ2-5 | TRBD2 | TRBV6-6 | once | CASSRPGLAGDQETQYF | TGTGCCAGCAGTCGCCCGGGACTAGCGGGGGATCAAGAGACCCAGTACTTC
TRBJ1-4 | . | TRBV3-1/TRBV3-2 | . | CASSQGGYDEKLFF | TGTGCCAGCAGCCAAGGGGGTTATGATGAAAAACTGTTTTTT
TRBJ1-5 | . | TRBV5-5 | once | CASSLGDYSNQPQHF | TGTGCCAGCAGCTTGGGTGATTATAGCAATCAGCCCCAGCATTTT
TRBJ2-5 | . | TRBV18 | . | CASSTPGRETQYF | TGTGCCAGCTCAACCCCGGGGCGAGAGACCCAGTACTTC
TRBJ1-2 | TRBD1 | TRBV19 | . | CASSLREDRGRGGYTF | TGTGCCAGTAGTCTCCGCGAGGACAGGGGGCGGGGCGGCTACACCTTC
TRBJ1-1 | TRBD1 | TRBV19 | . | CASSQTGGNTEAFF | TGTGCCAGTAGCCAGACAGGGGGGAACACTGAAGCTTTCTTT